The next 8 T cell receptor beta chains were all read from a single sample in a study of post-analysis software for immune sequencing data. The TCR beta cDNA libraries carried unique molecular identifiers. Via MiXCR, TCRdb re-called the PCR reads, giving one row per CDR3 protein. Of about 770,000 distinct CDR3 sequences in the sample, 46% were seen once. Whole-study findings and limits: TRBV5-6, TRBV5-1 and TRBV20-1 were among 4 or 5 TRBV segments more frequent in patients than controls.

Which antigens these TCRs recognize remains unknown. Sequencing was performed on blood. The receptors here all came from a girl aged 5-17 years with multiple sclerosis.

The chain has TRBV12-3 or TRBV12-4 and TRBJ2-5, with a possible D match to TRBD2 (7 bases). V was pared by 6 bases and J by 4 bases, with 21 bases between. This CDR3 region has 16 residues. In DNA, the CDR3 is TGTGCCAGCAGCCCACCTGGTGCAGGGGAGGGAGAGACCCAGTACTTC. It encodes CASSPPGAGEGETQYF.

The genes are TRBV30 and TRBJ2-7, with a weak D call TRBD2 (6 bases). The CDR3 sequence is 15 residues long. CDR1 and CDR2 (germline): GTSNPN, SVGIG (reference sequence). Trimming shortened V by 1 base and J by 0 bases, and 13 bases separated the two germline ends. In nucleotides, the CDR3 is TGTGCCTGGAGTGAAGGGGCGGGAAGCTCCTACGAGCAGTACTTC. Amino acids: CAWSEGAGSSYEQYF.

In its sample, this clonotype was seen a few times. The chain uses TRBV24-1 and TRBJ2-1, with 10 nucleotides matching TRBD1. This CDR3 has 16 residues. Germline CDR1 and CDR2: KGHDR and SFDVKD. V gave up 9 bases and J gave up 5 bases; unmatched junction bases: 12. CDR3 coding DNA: TGTGCCACCGCCGGGACAGGGGAGTCGGGCGACAATGAGCAGTTCTTC. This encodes CATAGTGESGDNEQFF.

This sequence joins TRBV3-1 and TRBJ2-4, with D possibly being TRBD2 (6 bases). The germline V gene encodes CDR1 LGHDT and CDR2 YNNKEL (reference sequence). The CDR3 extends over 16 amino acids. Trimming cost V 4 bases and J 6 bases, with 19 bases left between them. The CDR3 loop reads CASSPPLRGTLNIQYF. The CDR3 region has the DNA TGTGCCAGCAGCCCCCCATTGCGGGGAACGCTAAACATTCAGTACTTC.

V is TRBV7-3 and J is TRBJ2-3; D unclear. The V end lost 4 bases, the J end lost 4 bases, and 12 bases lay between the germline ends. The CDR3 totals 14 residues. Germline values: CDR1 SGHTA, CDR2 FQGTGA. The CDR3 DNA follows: TGTGCCAGCAGCTCCCCTTTCCGCCCAGATACGCAGTATTTT. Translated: CASSSPFRPDTQYF.

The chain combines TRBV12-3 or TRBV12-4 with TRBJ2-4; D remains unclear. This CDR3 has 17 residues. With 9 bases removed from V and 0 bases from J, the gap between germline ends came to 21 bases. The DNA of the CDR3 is TGTGCCAGTACTACCCTTGGGGATCCACTAGCCAAAAACATTCAGTACTTC. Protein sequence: CASTTLGDPLAKNIQYF.

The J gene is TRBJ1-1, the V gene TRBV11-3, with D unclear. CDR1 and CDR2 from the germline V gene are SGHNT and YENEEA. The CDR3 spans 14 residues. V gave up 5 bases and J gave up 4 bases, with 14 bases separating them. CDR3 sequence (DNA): TGTGCCAGCAGCCCCGAAGCCCTTAGCACTGAAGCTTTCTTT. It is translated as CASSPEALSTEAFF. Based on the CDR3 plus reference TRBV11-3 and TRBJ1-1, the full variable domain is EAGVVQSPRYKIIEKKQPVAFWCNPISGHNTLYWYLQNLGQGPELLIRYENEEAVDDSQLPKDRFSAERLKGVDSTLKIQPAELGDSAVYLCASSPEALSTEAFFGQGTRLTVV.

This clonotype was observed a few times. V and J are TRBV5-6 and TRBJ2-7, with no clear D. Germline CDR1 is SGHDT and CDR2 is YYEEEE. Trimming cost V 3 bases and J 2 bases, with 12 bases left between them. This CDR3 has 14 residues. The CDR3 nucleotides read TGTGCCAGCAGCTCCGGCTTGACGGCCTACGAGCAGTACTTC. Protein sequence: CASSSGLTAYEQYF. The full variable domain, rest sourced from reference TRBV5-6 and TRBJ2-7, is DAGVTQSPTHLIKTRGQQVTLRCSPKSGHDTVSWYQQALGQGPQFIFQYYEEEERQRGNFPDRFSGHQFPNYSSELNVNALLLGDSALYLCASSSGLTAYEQYFGPGTRLTVT.